This T cell receptor beta chain was profiled in a study of T cells in localized non-small cell lung cancer. CDR1 and CDR2 from the germline V gene are MNHNY and SVGAGI (reference sequence). This CDR3 region has 14 residues. Losses at the gene ends were 2 bases for V and 5 bases for J; bases not matched to a gene: 5. The assay was immunoSEQ multiplex PCR, and TCRdb's table has in-frame clones only and misses some. The profile covers about 52,000 clones, with 70% to 90% appearing a single time and about 16% taken by the ten largest. The chain has TRBV6-6 and TRBJ1-1; the match to TRBD1 covers 7 bases. This receptor was identified in a female donor with stage II lung adenocarcinoma. This specimen was PBMCs, taken before any cancer treatment. This chain's CDR3 is CASSYPTQGTEAFF. CDR3 DNA sequence: TGTGCCAGCAGTTACCCGACACAGGGGACTGAAGCTTTCTTT.